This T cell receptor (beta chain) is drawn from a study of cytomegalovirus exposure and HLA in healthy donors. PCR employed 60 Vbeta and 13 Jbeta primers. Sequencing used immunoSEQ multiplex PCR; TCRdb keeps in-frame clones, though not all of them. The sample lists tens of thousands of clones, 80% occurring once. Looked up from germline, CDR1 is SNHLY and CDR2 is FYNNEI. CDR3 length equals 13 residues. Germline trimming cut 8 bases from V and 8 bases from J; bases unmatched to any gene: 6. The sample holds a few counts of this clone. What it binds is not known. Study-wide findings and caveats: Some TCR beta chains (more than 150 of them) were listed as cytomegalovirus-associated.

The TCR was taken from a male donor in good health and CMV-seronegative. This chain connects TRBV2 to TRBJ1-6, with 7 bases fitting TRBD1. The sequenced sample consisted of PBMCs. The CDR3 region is CASQTGPYSPLHF. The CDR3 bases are TGTGCCAGCCAGACAGGGCCTTATTCACCCCTCCACTTT. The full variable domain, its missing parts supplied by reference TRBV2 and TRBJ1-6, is EPEVTQTPSHQVTQMGQEVILRCVPISNHLYFYWYRQILGQKVEFLVSFYNNEISEKSEIFDDQFSVERPDGSNFTLKIRSTKLEDSAMYFCASQTGPYSPLHFGNGTRLTVT.